The rows below give T cell receptor beta chains drawn from one sample of a study of blood T cell repertoires in COVID-19. Repertoires were generated with immunoSEQ multiplex PCR, while TCRdb's copy carries only in-frame clones and drops some. This table has 70,000 to 85,000 clones, around 84% appearing once. Sequenced: peripheral blood. The source is a woman older than 75 in a cohort sampled during active or convalescent COVID-19. Each CDR3 is given with its conserved first and last residue. D genes are given only for firm matches. Rows give clone size only sometimes, using once, few, many, or a class for an expanded clone.

j_call	v_call	d_call	clone_size	cdr3_aa	cdr3_nt
TRBJ2-1	TRBV7-8	TRBD2	.	CASSRPGTSGYNEQFF	TGTGCCAGCAGCCGACCCGGGACTAGCGGCTACAATGAGCAGTTCTTC
TRBJ2-3	TRBV24-1	TRBD2	.	CATSGTIAGSTDTQYF	TGTGCCACCAGTGGTACAATAGCGGGGAGCACAGATACGCAGTATTTT
TRBJ2-3	TRBV10-1	TRBD2	.	CASSDSTGTSGRVTDTQYF	TGCGCCAGCAGCGACTCGACCGGGACTAGCGGGAGAGTAACAGATACGCAGTATTTT
TRBJ1-4	TRBV28	.	.	CASSFFGRTGRNEKLFF	TGTGCCAGCAGTTTTTTCGGTCGTACAGGGAGAAATGAAAAACTGTTTTTT
TRBJ1-2	TRBV7-9	TRBD1	.	CASSFSTGNYGYTF	TGTGCCAGCAGTTTCTCGACAGGGAACTATGGCTACACCTTC
TRBJ1-2	TRBV27	TRBD1	.	CASSPTGNYGYTF	TGTGCCAGCAGCCCGACAGGGAACTATGGCTACACCTTC
TRBJ1-5	TRBV30	.	few	CAWSTTGSHQPQHF	TGTGCCTGGAGTACTACAGGGTCGCATCAGCCCCAGCATTTT
TRBJ2-3	TRBV29-1	.	.	CSVDQFSTDTQYF	TGCAGCGTTGACCAGTTCAGCACAGATACGCAGTATTTT
TRBJ2-5	TRBV12-3/TRBV12-4	.	.	CASRQGDQETQYF	TGTGCCAGCAGGCAGGGTGATCAAGAGACCCAGTACTTC
TRBJ1-1	TRBV7-6	.	once	CASSFGGEAFF	TGTGCCAGCAGCTTTGGGGGGGAAGCTTTCTTT
TRBJ2-1	TRBV19	TRBD2	.	CASSIRHFGRANYEQFF	TGTGCCAGTAGTATTCGGCATTTCGGGAGGGCCAACTATGAGCAGTTCTTC
TRBJ1-2	TRBV24-1	.	.	CATWGGIYGYTF	TGTGCCACCTGGGGCGGGATCTATGGCTACACCTTC
TRBJ1-1	TRBV29-1	.	.	CSVEDRGGTEAFF	TGCAGCGTTGAAGACAGGGGAGGGACTGAAGCTTTCTTT
TRBJ1-4	TRBV5-4	.	few	CASSSRQDYNEKLFF	TGTGCCAGCAGCTCCCGACAAGATTATAATGAAAAACTGTTTTTT
TRBJ1-3	TRBV5-4	.	.	CASRFAGARDSGNTIYF	TGTGCCAGCAGGTTTGCGGGGGCCCGAGACTCTGGAAACACCATATATTTT